The rows below give T cell receptor beta chains drawn from one sample of a study of blood T cell repertoires in COVID-19. Produced via immunoSEQ multiplex PCR; TCRdb's table is partial and in-frame only. The sample holds tens of thousands of clones, approximately 86% seen once. Sequenced sample: peripheral blood. These receptors were collected from a human donor with active COVID-19. The donor label of this sample is uncertain. Both conserved end residues are trimmed from each CDR3. Each record gives: J gene, D gene, V gene, CDR3 protein. A D gene is named only where the DNA matches it firmly.

TRBJ2-1,TRBD2,TRBV5-1,ASSLALAGGPSSYNEQF
TRBJ2-7,-,TRBV20-1,SAAHYEQY
TRBJ1-4,-,TRBV5-5,ASSTEATNEKLF
TRBJ2-3,TRBD2,TRBV3-1/TRBV3-2,ASSHGGVGDTQY
TRBJ2-5,-,TRBV28,ASSSNTGNGETQY
TRBJ2-5,-,TRBV5-4,ASSLGPETQY
TRBJ1-1,TRBD1,TRBV10-2,ATGTGKTEAF
TRBJ2-5,TRBD1,TRBV30,AWGTGEETQY
TRBJ2-3,TRBD1,TRBV5-6,ASSLGQGQGTDTQY
TRBJ1-4,-,TRBV9,ASSVGQNEKLF
TRBJ2-3,TRBD2,TRBV27,ASGLRAGGSLTDTQY
TRBJ1-3,TRBD1,TRBV15,ATSDPGPGQGAYTIY
TRBJ2-3,TRBD1,TRBV5-1,ASSPGGTGRTDTQY
TRBJ2-2,TRBD1,TRBV9,ASSSREHPGQGNTGELF
TRBJ1-4,TRBD1,TRBV5-6,ASSLEGAVVEKLF
TRBJ1-5,TRBD1,TRBV2,ASTRDSGGNQPQH
TRBJ2-7,-,TRBV5-6,ASSQNGILHYEQY
TRBJ2-5,TRBD2,TRBV18,ASSPGLDDELY
TRBJ1-1,-,TRBV4-1,ASSQAPGQERPLNTEAF
TRBJ2-1,-,TRBV6-5,ASRRAGYNEQF
TRBJ2-7,-,TRBV4-1,ASSPRDTHNEQY
TRBJ1-2,-,TRBV5-1,ASSLDGTTYGYT
TRBJ1-5,-,TRBV28,ASSLRENQPQH
TRBJ2-2,-,TRBV2,ASTVQGWTGELF
TRBJ2-3,-,TRBV21-1,ASSKCLGRDTSTDTQY
TRBJ2-7,TRBD2,TRBV5-1,ASSWTSSSDEQY
TRBJ2-7,-,TRBV28,ASSYGGSYEQY
TRBJ2-3,-,TRBV18,ASSPPPGNTDTQY
TRBJ2-1,TRBD2,TRBV6-5,ASSYTSGAYNEQF
TRBJ2-5,TRBD2,TRBV7-9,ASSFLAGARETQY
TRBJ1-4,TRBD1,TRBV7-2,ASTPTGTGSVRLF
TRBJ1-4,-,TRBV5-1,ASSLGLQETTNEKLF
TRBJ2-1,-,TRBV7-7,ASSPRQYNEQF
TRBJ2-1,TRBD2,TRBV27,ASTRTSGYNEQF
TRBJ1-3,-,TRBV5-1,ASTVSPGNTIY
TRBJ2-3,TRBD1,TRBV29-1,SVGSAGGDTQY
TRBJ1-1,-,TRBV5-1,ASSPTGRIATEAF
TRBJ1-1,-,TRBV23-1,ASSLLFGLGNTEAF